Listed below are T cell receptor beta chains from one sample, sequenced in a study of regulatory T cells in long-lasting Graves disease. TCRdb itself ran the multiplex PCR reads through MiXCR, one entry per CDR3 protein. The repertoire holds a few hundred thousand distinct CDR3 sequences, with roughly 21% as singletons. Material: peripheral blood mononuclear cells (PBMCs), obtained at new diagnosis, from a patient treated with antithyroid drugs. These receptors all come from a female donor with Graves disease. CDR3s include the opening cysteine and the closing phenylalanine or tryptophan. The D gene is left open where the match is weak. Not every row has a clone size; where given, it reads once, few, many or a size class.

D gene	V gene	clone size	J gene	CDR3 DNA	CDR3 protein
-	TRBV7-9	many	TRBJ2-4	TGTGCCAGCACCGAGGGAGCCAAAAACATTCAGTACTTC	CASTEGAKNIQYF
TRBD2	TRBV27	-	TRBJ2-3	TGTGCCAGCAGTTCGGGCAGGATTCTTAGCGGGAGCCTTAGCACAGATACGCAGTATTTT	CASSSGRILSGSLSTDTQYF
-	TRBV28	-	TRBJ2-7	TGTGCCAGCAGTTTGAGCCCCTCCCACGAGCAGTACTTC	CASSLSPSHEQYF
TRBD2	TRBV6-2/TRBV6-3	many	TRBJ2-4	TGTGCCAGCAGTTACCCAGGGACTAGCGGGGTCAAAAACATTCAGTACTTC	CASSYPGTSGVKNIQYF
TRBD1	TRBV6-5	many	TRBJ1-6	TGTGCCAGCAGTTTGTTGACAGGGGCTAATTCACCCCTCCACTTT	CASSLLTGANSPLHF
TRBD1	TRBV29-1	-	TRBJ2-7	TGCAGCGTTGGGGGTGGGGCAGGGGGTATAGACGAGCAGTACTTC	CSVGGGAGGIDEQYF
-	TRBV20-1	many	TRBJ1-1	TGCAGTGCCCACGGCGGGTCCGTGGCGAGGTTGAACACTGAAGCTTTCTTT	CSAHGGSVARLNTEAFF
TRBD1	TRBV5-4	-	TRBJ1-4	TGTGCCAGCAGCTTGGCAGGGGGGATCGATGAAAAACTGTCTTTT	CASSLAGGIDEKLSF
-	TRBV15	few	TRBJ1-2	TGTGCCACCAGCAAGTGGGTGGGTGGCTACACCTTC	CATSKWVGGYTF
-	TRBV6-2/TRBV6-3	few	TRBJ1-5	TGTGCCAGCAGTTACCCCTCATGGCGTAGCAATCAGCCCCAGCATTTT	CASSYPSWRSNQPQHF
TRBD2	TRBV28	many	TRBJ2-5	TGTGCCAGCAGTACCGGGACTAGCGGGGTTAGAGAGACCCAGTACTTC	CASSTGTSGVRETQYF
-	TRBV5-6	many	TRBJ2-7	TGTGCCAGCAGCTTCCAGGGCCGGTTGATAGAGCAGTACTTC	CASSFQGRLIEQYF
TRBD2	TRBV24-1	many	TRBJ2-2	TGTGCCACCAGTGATTTTGGCGGGAGGTACACCGGGGAGCTGTTTTTT	CATSDFGGRYTGELFF
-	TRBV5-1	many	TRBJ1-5	TGTGCCAGCAGCTTGGGGCGGGCCAATCAGCCCCAGCATTTT	CASSLGRANQPQHF
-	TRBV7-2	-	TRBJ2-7	TGTGCCAGCAGCTTAATTTCAATCTCCTACGAGCAGTACTTC	CASSLISISYEQYF
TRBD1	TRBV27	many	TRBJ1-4	TGTGCCAGCAGCCCGGACAGGGGGCGTCAAAAACTGTTTTTT	CASSPDRGRQKLFF
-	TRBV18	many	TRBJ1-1	TGTGCCAGCTCACCCGCAGACTTGGCGTTGAAAACTGAAGCTTTCTTT	CASSPADLALKTEAFF
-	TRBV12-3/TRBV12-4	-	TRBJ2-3	TGTGCCAGCAGTTCCCACCGGGACAGCACAGATACGCAGTATTTT	CASSSHRDSTDTQYF
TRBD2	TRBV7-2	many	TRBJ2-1	TGTGCCAGCAGCTTAGTTCACGCTAGCGGGCCTACCTACAATGAGCAGTTCTTC	CASSLVHASGPTYNEQFF
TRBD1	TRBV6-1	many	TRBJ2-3	TGTGCCAGCAGTCCCGGGACAGGGGCGGTAGATACGCAGTATTTT	CASSPGTGAVDTQYF
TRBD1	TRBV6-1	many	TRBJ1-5	TGTGCCAGCAGTAACCATAAGACAGGGGGCGGTGATCAGCCCCAGCATTTT	CASSNHKTGGGDQPQHF
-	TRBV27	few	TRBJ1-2	TGTGCCAGCGGGGGTATATCTAACTATGGCTACACCTTC	CASGGISNYGYTF
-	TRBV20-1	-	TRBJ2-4	TGCAGTGCTAGTCTCAGGGACATTCAGTACTTC	CSASLRDIQYF
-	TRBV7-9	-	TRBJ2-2	TGTGCCAGCAGCTTAGTGGGCAGACAAGGGTCCGGGGAGCTGTTTTTT	CASSLVGRQGSGELFF
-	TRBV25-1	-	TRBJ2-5	TGTGCCAGCAGCGGAAATCTAGAGACCCAGTACTTC	CASSGNLETQYF
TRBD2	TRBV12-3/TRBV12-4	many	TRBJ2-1	TGTGCCAGCAGCTTTAGCGGGGTCTACAATGAGCAGTTCTTC	CASSFSGVYNEQFF
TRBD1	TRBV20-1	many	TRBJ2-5	TGCAGTGCTTCGCGAGGGACAGGCTTCCAAGAGACCCAGTACTTC	CSASRGTGFQETQYF
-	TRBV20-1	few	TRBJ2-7	TGCAGTGCTAGAGATCGACTACCCCCCAACGAGCAGTACTTC	CSARDRLPPNEQYF
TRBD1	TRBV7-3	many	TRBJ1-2	TGTGCCAGCAGCACCGCCGACAGGGACGATGGCTACACCTTC	CASSTADRDDGYTF
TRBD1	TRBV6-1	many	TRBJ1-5	TGTGCCAGCAGTGGGGACAGGGAACATCAGCCCCAGCATTTT	CASSGDREHQPQHF
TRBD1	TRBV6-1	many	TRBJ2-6	TGTGCCAGCAGTCCTCTAGGACAGGGAACCCCTGGGGCCAACGTCCTGACTTTC	CASSPLGQGTPGANVLTF
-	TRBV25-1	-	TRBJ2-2	TGTGCCAGTAGTGGTACAGGAGCCGGGGAGCTGTTTTTT	CASSGTGAGELFF
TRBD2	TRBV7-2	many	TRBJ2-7	TGTGCCAGCAGCTTAGGTCGGGGGGTTACCTACGAGCAGTACTTC	CASSLGRGVTYEQYF
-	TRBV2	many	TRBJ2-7	TGTGCCAGCAAAGCAGGGGTTACCTACGAGCAGTACTTC	CASKAGVTYEQYF
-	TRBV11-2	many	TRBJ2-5	TGTGCCAGCAGCTTATGGCGTCTGTCTACCCAAGAGACCCAGTACTTC	CASSLWRLSTQETQYF
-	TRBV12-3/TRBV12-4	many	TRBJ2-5	TGTGCCAGCAGTTTCTGGGGGAAGGAGACCCAGTACTTC	CASSFWGKETQYF
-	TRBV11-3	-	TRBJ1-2	TGTGCCAGCTCGGGTGGGCACGCTAACTATGGCTACACCTTC	CASSGGHANYGYTF
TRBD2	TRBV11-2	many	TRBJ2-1	TGTGCCAGCAGCCCCCGTAGGAATAGCGGGAGCGATGAGCAGTTCTTC	CASSPRRNSGSDEQFF
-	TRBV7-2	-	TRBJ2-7	TGTGCCAGCAGCCCCTGGGGGTCCTACGAGCAGTACTTC	CASSPWGSYEQYF
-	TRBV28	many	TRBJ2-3	TGTGCCAGCAGCTCGAGGGGCACAGATACGCAGTATTTT	CASSSRGTDTQYF
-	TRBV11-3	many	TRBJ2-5	TGTGCCAGCAGCTTAGGGTCTAGCGCAGAGACCCAGTACTTC	CASSLGSSAETQYF
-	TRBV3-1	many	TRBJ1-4	TGTGCCACCCAACGGGGGCTTGGTGAAAAACTGTTTTTT	CATQRGLGEKLFF
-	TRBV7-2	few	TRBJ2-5	TGTGCCAGCAGCTTAGCGGGGAGAGGGGAGACCCAGTACTTC	CASSLAGRGETQYF
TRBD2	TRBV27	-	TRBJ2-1	TGTGCCAGCAGAGACGGGAGGAGCTCCTACAATGAGCAGTTCTTC	CASRDGRSSYNEQFF
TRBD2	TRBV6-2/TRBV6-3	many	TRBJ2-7	TGTGCCAGCGCGACTAGCGGGAGTACCTACGAGCAGTACTTC	CASATSGSTYEQYF
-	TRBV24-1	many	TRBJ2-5	TGTGCCACCAGTGGTCCCCCTGAGACCCAGTACTTC	CATSGPPETQYF
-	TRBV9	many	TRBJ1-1	TGTGCCAGCAGCGTAGGTGGAGGGGCCAGTCTAGCTTTCTTT	CASSVGGGASLAFF
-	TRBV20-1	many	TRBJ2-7	TGCAGTGCTAGACAGGAAAGTACCTACGAGCAGTACTTC	CSARQESTYEQYF
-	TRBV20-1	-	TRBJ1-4	TGCAGTGCTAGCGGGAGCAATGAAAAACTGTTTTTT	CSASGSNEKLFF
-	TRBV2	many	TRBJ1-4	TGTGCCAGCAGCCTGGGACCGAATGAAAAACTGTTTTTT	CASSLGPNEKLFF
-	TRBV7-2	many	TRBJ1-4	TGTGCCAGCAGCCAAGGGGTAATGAATGAAAAACTGTTTTTT	CASSQGVMNEKLFF
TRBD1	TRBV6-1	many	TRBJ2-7	TGTGCCAGCAGCGGATCCGGGACAGCCTACTACGAGCAGTACTTC	CASSGSGTAYYEQYF